This T cell receptor (beta chain) was sequenced for a study of regulatory T cells in long-lasting Graves disease. Time point given: newly diagnosed GD, antithyroid drugs for less than 3 months. From PBMCs, RNA was extracted and then used to make the TCR library. Arm-PCR of CDR3 regions and iRepertoire HTBI primers were the basis on which TCR beta libraries were built. TCRdb redid the calling of the multiplex PCR reads with MiXCR, one entry per CDR3 protein. Counted here are 400,000 to 500,000 distinct CDR3 sequences, less than 20% occurring once; the ten biggest clones make up 20% to 25%. V trimming: 4 bases; J trimming: 6 bases; junction bases outside the gene matches: 15. Germline-derived CDR1 and CDR2 are SGHTA and FQGNSA. The CDR3 covers 20 residues. The data were also submitted as part of a second study, on T cells in Graves' hyperthyroidism and ophthalmopathy. That paper states: Ophthalmopathy, as predicted by the model, came a median approximately 5.9 months after the prediction.

The sequence came from a young woman with Graves disease. This sequence joins TRBV7-2 and TRBJ2-2, with 15 bases identical to TRBD2. The sample was peripheral blood mononuclear cells (PBMCs), taken at new diagnosis, from a patient treated with antithyroid drugs. The CDR3 region is CASSSTRWGTSGRFSGELFF. In DNA, the CDR3 is TGTGCCAGCAGCTCAACGCGTTGGGGGACTAGCGGGAGGTTTTCCGGGGAGCTGTTTTTT. Full variable domain (rest looked up from reference TRBV7-2 and TRBJ2-2): GAGVSQSPSNKVTEKGKDVELRCDPISGHTALYWYRQSLGQGLEFLIYFQGNSAPDKSGLPSDRFSAERTGGSVSTLTIQRTQQEDSAVYLCASSSTRWGTSGRFSGELFFGEGSRLTVL.